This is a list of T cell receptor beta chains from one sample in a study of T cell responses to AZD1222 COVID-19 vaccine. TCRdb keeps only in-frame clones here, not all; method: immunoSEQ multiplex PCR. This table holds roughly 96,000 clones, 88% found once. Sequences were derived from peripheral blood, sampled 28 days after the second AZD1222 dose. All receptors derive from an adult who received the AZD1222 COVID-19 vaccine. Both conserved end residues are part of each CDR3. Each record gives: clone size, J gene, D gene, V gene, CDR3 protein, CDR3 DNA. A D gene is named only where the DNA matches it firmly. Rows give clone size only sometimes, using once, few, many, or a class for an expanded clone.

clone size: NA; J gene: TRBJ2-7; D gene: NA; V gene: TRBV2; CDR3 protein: CASSEKGGPSYEQYF; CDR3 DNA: TGTGCCAGCAGTGAAAAGGGGGGGCCCTCCTACGAGCAGTACTTC
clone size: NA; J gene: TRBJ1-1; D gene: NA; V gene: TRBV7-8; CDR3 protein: CASSLELNTEAFF; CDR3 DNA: TGTGCCAGCAGCTTAGAACTGAACACTGAAGCTTTCTTT
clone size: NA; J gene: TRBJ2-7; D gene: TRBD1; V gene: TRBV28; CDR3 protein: CASSSPGTVYEQYF; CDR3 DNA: TGTGCCAGCAGCTCCCCGGGGACAGTCTACGAGCAGTACTTC
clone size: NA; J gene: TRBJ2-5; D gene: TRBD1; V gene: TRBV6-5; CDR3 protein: CASSRQGVEETQYF; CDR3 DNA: TGTGCCAGCAGTAGACAGGGGGTCGAGGAGACCCAGTACTTC
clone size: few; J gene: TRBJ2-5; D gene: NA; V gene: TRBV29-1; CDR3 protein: CSVDGLGEQTQYF; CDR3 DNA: TGCAGCGTTGACGGTTTGGGGGAACAGACCCAGTACTTC
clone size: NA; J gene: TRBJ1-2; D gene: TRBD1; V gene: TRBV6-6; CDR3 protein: CASSYPDREESYTF; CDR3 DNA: TGTGCCAGCAGTTACCCCGACAGGGAGGAGAGCTACACCTTC
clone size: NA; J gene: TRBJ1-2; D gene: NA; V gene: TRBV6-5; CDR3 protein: CASRRGGDGYGYTF; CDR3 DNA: TGTGCCAGCAGAAGGGGAGGGGACGGCTATGGCTACACCTTC
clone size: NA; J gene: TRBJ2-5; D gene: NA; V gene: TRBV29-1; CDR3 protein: CSAALEETQYF; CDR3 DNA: TGCAGCGCCGCCCTGGAAGAGACCCAGTACTTC
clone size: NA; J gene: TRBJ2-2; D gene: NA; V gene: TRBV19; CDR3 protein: CASSPTGPMNTGELFF; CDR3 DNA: TGTGCCAGTAGTCCAACGGGCCCGATGAACACCGGGGAGCTGTTTTTT
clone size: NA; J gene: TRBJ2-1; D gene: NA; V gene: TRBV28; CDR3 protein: CASSLYTSSYNEQFF; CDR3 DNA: TGTGCCAGCAGTTTATACACGAGCTCCTACAATGAGCAGTTCTTC
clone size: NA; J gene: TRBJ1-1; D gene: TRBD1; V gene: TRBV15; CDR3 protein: CATSSRDREGSGAEAFF; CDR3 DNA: TGTGCCACCAGCTCCCGGGACAGGGAAGGTTCGGGCGCTGAAGCTTTCTTT
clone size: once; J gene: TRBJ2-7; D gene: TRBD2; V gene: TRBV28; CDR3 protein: CASSREGRVHEQYF; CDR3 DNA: TGTGCCAGCAGTCGGGAGGGCAGGGTGCACGAGCAGTACTTC
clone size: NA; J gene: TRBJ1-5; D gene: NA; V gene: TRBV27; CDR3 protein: CASSLRGAGNQPQHF; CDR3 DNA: TGTGCCAGCAGTTTGCGGGGGGCCGGCAATCAGCCCCAGCATTTT
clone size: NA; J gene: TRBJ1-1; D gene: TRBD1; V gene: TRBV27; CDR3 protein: CASSRSGTGRTEAFF; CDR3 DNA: TGTGCCAGCAGTCGATCCGGGACAGGGAGGACTGAAGCTTTCTTT
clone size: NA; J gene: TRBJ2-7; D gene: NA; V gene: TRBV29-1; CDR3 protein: CSVVSSISSSYEQYF; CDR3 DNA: TGCAGCGTTGTTTCAAGTATTAGTAGCTCCTACGAGCAGTACTTC
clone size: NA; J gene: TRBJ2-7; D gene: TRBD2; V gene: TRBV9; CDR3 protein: CASSVDSGRSSYEQYF; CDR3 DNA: TGTGCCAGCAGCGTAGATAGCGGGCGAAGCTCCTACGAGCAGTACTTC
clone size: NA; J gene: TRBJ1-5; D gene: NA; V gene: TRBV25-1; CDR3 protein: CASSDPGQPQHF; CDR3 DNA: TGTGCCAGCAGTGACCCGGGGCAGCCCCAGCATTTT
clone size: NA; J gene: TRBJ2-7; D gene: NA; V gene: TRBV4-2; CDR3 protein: CASSQGEGAYEQYF; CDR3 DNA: TGTGCCAGCAGCCAAGGAGAGGGGGCCTACGAGCAGTACTTC
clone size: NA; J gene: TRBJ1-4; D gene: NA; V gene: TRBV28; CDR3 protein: CASSRGRDEKLFF; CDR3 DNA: TGTGCCAGCAGCAGGGGAAGGGATGAAAAACTGTTTTTT
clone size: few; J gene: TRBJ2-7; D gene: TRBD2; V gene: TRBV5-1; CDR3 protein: CASSSGLAGEYEQYF; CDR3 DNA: TGCGCCAGCAGCAGTGGACTAGCGGGAGAGTACGAGCAGTACTTC
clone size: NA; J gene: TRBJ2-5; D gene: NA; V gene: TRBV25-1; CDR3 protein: CASSATLETQYF; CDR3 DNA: TGTGCCAGCAGTGCCACCTTGGAGACCCAGTACTTC
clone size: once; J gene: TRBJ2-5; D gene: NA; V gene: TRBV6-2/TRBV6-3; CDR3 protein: CASSLNWVETQYF; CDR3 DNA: TGTGCCAGCAGCCTGAACTGGGTAGAGACCCAGTACTTC
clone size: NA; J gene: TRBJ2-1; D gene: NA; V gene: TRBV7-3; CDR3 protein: CASGVGGAYNEQFF; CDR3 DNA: TGTGCCAGCGGGGTCGGGGGTGCGTACAATGAGCAGTTCTTC
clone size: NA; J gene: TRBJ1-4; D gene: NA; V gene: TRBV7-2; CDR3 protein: CASSLASGEKLFF; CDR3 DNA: TGTGCCAGCAGCTTAGCTAGCGGGGAAAAACTGTTTTTT
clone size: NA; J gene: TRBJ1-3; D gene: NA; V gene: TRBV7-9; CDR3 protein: CASSSTNAGNTIYF; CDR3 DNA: TGTGCCAGCAGCTCAACCAATGCTGGAAACACCATATATTTT
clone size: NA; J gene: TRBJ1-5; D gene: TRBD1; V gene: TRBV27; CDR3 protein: CASSLWGTGDLNQPQHF; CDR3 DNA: TGTGCCAGCAGTTTATGGGGGACAGGGGACCTAAATCAGCCCCAGCATTTT
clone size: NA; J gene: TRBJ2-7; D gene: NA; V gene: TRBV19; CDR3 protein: CASRLGTSYEQYF; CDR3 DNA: TGTGCCAGTAGGCTTGGGACCTCCTACGAGCAGTACTTC
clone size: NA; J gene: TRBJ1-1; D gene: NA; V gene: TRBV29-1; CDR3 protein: CSVEEGPKAAFF; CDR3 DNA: TGCAGCGTTGAAGAGGGGCCAAAAGCGGCTTTCTTT
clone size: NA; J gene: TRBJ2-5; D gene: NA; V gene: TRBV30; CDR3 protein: CAWSVLAGQYF; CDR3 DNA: TGTGCCTGGAGTGTCTTAGCAGGGCAGTACTTC
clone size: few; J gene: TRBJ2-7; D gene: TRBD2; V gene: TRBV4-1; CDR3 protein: CASSQGPPGTNYEQYF; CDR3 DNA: TGCGCCAGCAGCCAAGGTCCCCCCGGGACTAACTACGAGCAGTACTTC
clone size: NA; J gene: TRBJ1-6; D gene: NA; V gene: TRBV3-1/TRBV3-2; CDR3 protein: CASSQASFNSPLHF; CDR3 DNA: TGTGCCAGCAGCCAGGCAAGCTTCAATTCACCCCTCCACTTT
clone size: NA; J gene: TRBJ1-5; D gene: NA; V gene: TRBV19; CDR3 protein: CASIPRLGYGNQPQHF; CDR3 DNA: TGTGCCAGTATCCCCCGTCTGGGTTATGGGAATCAGCCCCAGCATTTT
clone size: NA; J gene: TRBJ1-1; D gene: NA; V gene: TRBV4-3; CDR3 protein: CASSPHQGMNTEAFF; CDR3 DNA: TGCGCCAGCAGCCCCCACCAAGGGATGAACACTGAAGCTTTCTTT
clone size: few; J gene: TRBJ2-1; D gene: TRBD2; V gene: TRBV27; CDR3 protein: CASSSNRLAGESYNEQFF; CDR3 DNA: TGTGCCAGCAGTTCCAATCGACTAGCGGGAGAGTCCTACAATGAGCAGTTCTTC
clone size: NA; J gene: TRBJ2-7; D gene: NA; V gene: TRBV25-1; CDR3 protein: CASSARGIPYEQYF; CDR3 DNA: TGTGCCAGCAGTGCGAGGGGGATTCCCTACGAGCAGTACTTC
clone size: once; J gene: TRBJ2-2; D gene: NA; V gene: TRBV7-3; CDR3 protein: CASSRTTGELFF; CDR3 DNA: TGTGCCAGCAGTCGGACGACCGGGGAGCTGTTTTTT
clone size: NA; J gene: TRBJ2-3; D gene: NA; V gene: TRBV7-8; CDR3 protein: CASSLSRGDTQYF; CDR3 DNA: TGTGCCAGCAGCTTGAGCAGGGGAGATACGCAGTATTTT
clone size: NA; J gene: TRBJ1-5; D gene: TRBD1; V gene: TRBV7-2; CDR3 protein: CASSLVGTGVSNQPQHF; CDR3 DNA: TGTGCCAGCAGCTTAGTAGGGACAGGGGTTTCGAATCAGCCCCAGCATTTT
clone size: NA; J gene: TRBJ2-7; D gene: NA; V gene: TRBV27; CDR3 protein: CASSYSSVAFSEQYF; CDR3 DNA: TGTGCCAGCAGTTACTCCTCGGTCGCGTTCTCCGAGCAGTACTTC
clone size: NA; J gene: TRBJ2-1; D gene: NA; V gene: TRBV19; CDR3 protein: CASNSLGGVSNEQFF; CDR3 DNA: TGTGCCAGTAATTCACTAGGGGGAGTGAGCAATGAGCAGTTCTTC
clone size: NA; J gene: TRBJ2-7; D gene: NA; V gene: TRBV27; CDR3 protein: CASSLGLDYEQYF; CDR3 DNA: TGTGCCAGCAGTTTGGGCCTAGACTACGAGCAGTACTTC
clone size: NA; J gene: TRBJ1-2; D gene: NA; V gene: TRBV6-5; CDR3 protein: CASSYGFYGYTF; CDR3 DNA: TGTGCCAGCAGTTACGGTTTCTATGGCTACACCTTC
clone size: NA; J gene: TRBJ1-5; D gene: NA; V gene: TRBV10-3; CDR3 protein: CAISDGDNQPQHF; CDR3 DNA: TGTGCCATCAGTGACGGGGACAATCAGCCCCAGCATTTT
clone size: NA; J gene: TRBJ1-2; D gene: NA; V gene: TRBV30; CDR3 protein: CAWSVHLDGYTF; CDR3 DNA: TGTGCCTGGAGTGTACACCTTGATGGCTACACCTTC
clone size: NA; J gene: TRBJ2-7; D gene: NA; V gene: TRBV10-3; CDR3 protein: CAISDGGPDEQYF; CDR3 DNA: TGTGCCATCAGTGACGGGGGACCCGACGAGCAGTACTTC
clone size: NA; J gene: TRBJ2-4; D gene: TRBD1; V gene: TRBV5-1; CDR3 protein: CASSFGQAQNIQYF; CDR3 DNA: TGCGCCAGCAGCTTTGGACAGGCCCAAAACATTCAGTACTTC
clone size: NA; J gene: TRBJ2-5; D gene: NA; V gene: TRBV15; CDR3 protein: CATSRDLGQQETQYF; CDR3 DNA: TGTGCCACCAGCAGAGATCTAGGACAGCAAGAGACCCAGTACTTC
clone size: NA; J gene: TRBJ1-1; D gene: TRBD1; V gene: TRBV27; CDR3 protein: CATAPHRGAYTEAFF; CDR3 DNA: TGTGCCACCGCGCCACACAGGGGCGCGTACACTGAAGCTTTCTTT
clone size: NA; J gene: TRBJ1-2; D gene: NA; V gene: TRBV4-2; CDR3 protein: CASSQDASLANYGYTF; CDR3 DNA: TGTGCCAGCAGCCAAGACGCAAGCCTCGCTAACTATGGCTACACCTTC
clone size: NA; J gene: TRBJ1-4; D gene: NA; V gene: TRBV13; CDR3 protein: CASSYTGYKGEKLFF; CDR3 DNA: TGTGCCAGCAGCTATACAGGGTATAAGGGTGAAAAACTGTTTTTT
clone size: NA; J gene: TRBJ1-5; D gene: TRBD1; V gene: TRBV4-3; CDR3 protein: CASSHSGQGNQPQHF; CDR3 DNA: TGCGCCAGCAGCCACTCGGGACAGGGGAATCAGCCCCAGCATTTT
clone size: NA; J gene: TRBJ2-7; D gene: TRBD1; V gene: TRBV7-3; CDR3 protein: CASSPTGADLPLYF; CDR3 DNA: TGTGCCAGCAGCCCGACAGGGGCTGACCTTCCCCTGTACTTC
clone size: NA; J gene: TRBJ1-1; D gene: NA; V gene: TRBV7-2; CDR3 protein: CASEGGVGNTEAFF; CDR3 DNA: TGTGCCAGCGAGGGGGGCGTGGGGAACACTGAAGCTTTCTTT